A single sample is the source of the 19 T cell receptor beta chains below, sequenced in a study of vaccination effects on CD4 cells after COVID-19. These receptors have no known antigen. CD4+ T cell isolation took place after about 11 days of culture. Libraries were prepared by immunoSEQ multiplex PCR; TCRdb keeps only in-frame clonotypes and omits some of them. Of almost 40,000 clones listed, 82% are singletons. Sample: CD4+ T cells from PBMCs cultured without peptide, taken before COVID-19 vaccination. Source of these receptors: a human donor who received a COVID-19 vaccine.

The chain is built from TRBV15 and TRBJ1-5; possibly TRBD1 for D (6 bases). The length of the CDR3 is 14 residues. The germline gives CDR1 LNHNV, CDR2 YYDKDF (reference sequence). V was cut by 4 bases and J by 7 bases, with 14 bases left in between. Here the CDR3 DNA reads TGTGCCACCAGCATTCAAGGGGGGAGACAGCCCCAGCATTTT. It codes for CATSIQGGRQPQHF.

This rearrangement joins TRBV6-5 to TRBJ2-6; D call uncertain. The CDR3 totals 14 residues. V lost 0 bases to trimming and J lost 4 bases, with 4 bases between them. CDR1 MNHEY and CDR2 SVGAGI come from the germline V gene. Written as DNA, the CDR3 is TGTGCCAGCAGTTACTCGCGGGGGGCCAACGTCCTGACTTTC. Encoded protein: CASSYSRGANVLTF.

This clone turned up a few times. As DNA, the CDR3 is TGCGCCAGCAGGTCTCGTTCCGTCTATGGCTACACCTTC. Translating it yields CASRSRSVYGYTF. The chain combines TRBV5-1 with TRBJ1-2; D not resolved. V was clipped by 5 bases and J by 4 bases, with 12 bases between them. From germline, CDR1 is SGHRS and CDR2 YFSETQ. This CDR3 is 13 amino acids long.

The chain joins TRBV6-5 to TRBJ2-1; 9 bases fit TRBD1. The CDR3 runs to 14 residues. From germline, CDR1 is MNHEY and CDR2 SVGAGI. Trimming at V came to 8 bases and at J to 4 bases, leaving 6 bases not matched to a gene. CDR3: CASLRDRAYNEQFF. Here the CDR3 DNA reads TGTGCCAGCCTCCGGGACAGGGCTTACAATGAGCAGTTCTTC.

V gene TRBV5-5 combines with J gene TRBJ2-5; no clear D. The CDR3 spans 15 residues. Trimming left V 5 bases short and J 0 bases short, with 14 bases between. CDR1 SGHKS and CDR2 YYEKEE come from the germline V gene (reference sequence). The CDR3 coding sequence is TGTGCCAGCAGTCGTGGGTCCCCGGACCAAGAGACCCAGTACTTC. Protein product: CASSRGSPDQETQYF.

J is TRBJ2-2 and V is TRBV7-2; possibly TRBD2 for D (5 bases). This CDR3 has 15 residues. V lost 3 bases to trimming and J lost 3 bases, with 11 bases between them. Germline V CDR1 and CDR2: SGHTA, FQGNSA. DNA of the CDR3: TGTGCCAGCAGCTTCTCGAGCGGTTACACCGGGGAGCTGTTTTTT. Its protein is CASSFSSGYTGELFF.

The chain employs TRBV11-2 and TRBJ2-7; TRBD1 might be the D (6 bases). Germline loops: CDR1 SGHAT, CDR2 FQNNGV. The germline V and J ends were trimmed by 7 bases and 7 bases, with 20 bases remaining between them. The CDR3 loop spans 14 amino acids. CDR3 in DNA: TGTGCCAGCACATGGACGCCTACAACAGGGGAGCAGTACGTC. This encodes CASTWTPTTGEQYV.

This clone occurred a few times. The chain uses TRBV2 and TRBJ2-7; 11 bases are a match to TRBD1. This CDR3 comprises 14 residues. V lost 6 bases to trimming and J lost 6 bases; unmatched junction nucleotides: 7. The germline V gene has CDR1 SNHLY and CDR2 FYNNEI. CDR3 sequence (DNA): TGTGCCAGCAGACTGGACAGGGGGCCTAGCGAGCAGTACGTC. Translation gives CASRLDRGPSEQYV.

The rearrangement joins TRBV19 to TRBJ2-3; tentatively, D is TRBD1 (8 bases). Germline V gene sequence: CDR1 LNHDA, CDR2 SQIVND (reference sequence). Trimming pared 5 bases from V and 6 bases from J, leaving 15 bases between. The CDR3 totals 14 residues. The CDR3 sequence: CASSSGQGGDTQYF. As DNA, the CDR3 is TGTGCCAGTAGTTCCGGACAGGGAGGGGATACGCAGTATTTT.

This clone was seen more than once but under ten times. The V call is TRBV7-2, the J call TRBJ2-1; D is unresolved. The CDR3 consists of 16 residues. V lost 5 bases and J lost 7, with 21 bases in between. Per the germline V gene, CDR1 is SGHTA and CDR2 is FQGNSA. CDR3 region: CASSPRWGNLGNEQFF. CDR3 bases: TGTGCCAGCAGCCCGAGATGGGGTAATTTAGGGAATGAGCAGTTCTTC.

A few counts support this clone. The chain couples TRBV5-1 to TRBJ1-2; 7 bases align to TRBD1. Trimming took 4 bases from V and 4 from J; bases not matched to a gene: 7. This CDR3 is built from 14 residues. Germline V gives CDR1 SGHRS, CDR2 YFSETQ. CDR3 region: CASSLQTGLYGYTF. CDR3 DNA sequence: TGCGCCAGCAGCCTACAGACAGGGCTCTATGGCTACACCTTC.

The gene calls are TRBV4-1 and TRBJ2-7; D gene ambiguous. This CDR3 is built from 15 residues. Trimming took off 2 bases at V and 0 bases at J, with 11 bases between the two ends. Germline loops: CDR1 MGHRA, CDR2 YSYEKL. CDR3 sequence (DNA): TGCGCCAGCAGCCAAAAGGGCGCTAGCTCCTACGAGCAGTACGTC. It codes for CASSQKGASSYEQYV.

The chain carries TRBV19 and TRBJ1-5; weak D call: TRBD1 (5 bases). This CDR3 region has 15 residues. The V end lost 1 base, the J end lost 3 bases, and 10 bases lay between the germline ends. Germline V CDR1 and CDR2: LNHDA, SQIVND (reference sequence). This CDR3 reads CASSIVPGANQPQHF. In DNA form, the CDR3 reads TGTGCCAGTAGTATAGTCCCCGGGGCCAATCAGCCCCAGCATTTT.

This clone was detected only a few times. The rearrangement uses TRBV3-1 (or the pseudogene TRBV3-2) and TRBJ2-7; D unclear. CDR1 is LGHDT, CDR2 YNNKEL, per germline (reference sequence). Trimming removed 1 base at V and 7 bases at J, with 5 bases between. The CDR3 has 11 residues. The CDR3 here is CASSQGNEQYV. CDR3 DNA sequence: TGTGCCAGCAGCCAAGGGAATGAGCAGTACGTC.

This sequence joins TRBV10-3 and TRBJ2-5; tentative D call: TRBD2 (5 bases). Per germline, CDR1 ENHRY and CDR2 SYGVKD. Trimming shortened V by 3 bases and J by 5 bases, and 13 bases separated the two germline ends. The CDR3 is 14 amino acids. CDR3 amino acids: CAISDEGRRETQYF. CDR3 bases: TGTGCCATCAGTGATGAGGGCCGCCGGGAGACCCAGTACTTC.

V and J are TRBV29-1 and TRBJ2-5, with D unclear. CDR1 and CDR2 from the germline V gene are SQVTM and ANQGSEA. The CDR3 is made up of 11 amino acids. V shed 4 bases and J shed 2 bases, with 5 bases lying between them. The CDR3 nucleotides are TGCAGCGTTGCCAGACAAGAGACCCAGTACTTC. Translation: CSVARQETQYF.

The chain carries TRBV20-1 and TRBJ2-3; D is undetermined. The CDR3 runs to 11 residues. Per germline, CDR1 DFQATT and CDR2 SNEGSKA (reference sequence). CDR3 sequence: CRVSSTDTQYF. The CDR3 nucleotides read TGCAGAGTATCTAGCACAGATACGCAGTATTTT.

The J gene is TRBJ2-2, the V gene TRBV19, with 9 bases identical to TRBD2. CDR3 size: 17 residues. With V trimmed by 1 base and J by 1 base, 4 bases remained unmatched. Germline V lookup: CDR1 LNHDA, CDR2 SQIVND (reference sequence). The CDR3 region has the DNA TGTGCCAGTAGTATAGGGGTAGCGGGAGTGAACACCGGGGAGCTGTTTTTT. Amino acid sequence: CASSIGVAGVNTGELFF.

This clone was counted between two and nine times. J is TRBJ1-5 and V is TRBV19; TRBD1 is a possible D gene (6 bases). The CDR3 runs 16 residues. V was clipped by 6 bases and J by 0 bases, with 15 bases between them. Germline V CDR1 and CDR2: LNHDA, SQIVND (reference sequence). CDR3 bases: TGTGCCAGTAGCCGCTCGGGGGGCTATAGCAATCAGCCCCAGCATTTT. Translation gives CASSRSGGYSNQPQHF. Supplemented by reference TRBV19 and TRBJ1-5, the full variable domain reads DGGITQSPKYLFRKEGQNVTLSCEQNLNHDAMYWYRQDPGQGLRLIYYSQIVNDFQKGDIAEGYSVSREKKESFPLTVTSAQKNPTAFYLCASSRSGGYSNQPQHFGDGTRLSIL.